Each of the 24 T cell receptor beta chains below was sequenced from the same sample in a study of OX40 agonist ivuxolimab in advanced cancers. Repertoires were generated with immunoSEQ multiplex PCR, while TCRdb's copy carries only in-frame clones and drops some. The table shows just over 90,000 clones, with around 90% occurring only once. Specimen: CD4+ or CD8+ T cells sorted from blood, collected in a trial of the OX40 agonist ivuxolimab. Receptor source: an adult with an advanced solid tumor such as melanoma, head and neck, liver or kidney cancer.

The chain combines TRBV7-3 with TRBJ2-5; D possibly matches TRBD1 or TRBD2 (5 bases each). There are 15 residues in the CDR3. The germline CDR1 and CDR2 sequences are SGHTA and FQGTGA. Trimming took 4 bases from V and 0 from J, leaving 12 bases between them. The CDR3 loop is CASSSGREYQETQYF. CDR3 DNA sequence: TGTGCCAGCAGCTCAGGCAGGGAGTACCAAGAGACCCAGTACTTC.

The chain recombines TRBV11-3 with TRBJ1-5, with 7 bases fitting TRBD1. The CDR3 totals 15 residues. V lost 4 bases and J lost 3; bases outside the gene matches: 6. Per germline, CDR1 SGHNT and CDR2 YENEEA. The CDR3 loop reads CASSYFGTVNQPQHF. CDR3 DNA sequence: TGTGCCAGCAGCTATTTTGGGACAGTCAATCAGCCCCAGCATTTT.

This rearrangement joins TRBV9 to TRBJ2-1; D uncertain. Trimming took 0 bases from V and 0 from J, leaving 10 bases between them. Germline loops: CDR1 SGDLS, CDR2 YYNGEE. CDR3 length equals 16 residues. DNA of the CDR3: TGTGCCAGCAGCGTAGCTGACTCCAGCTCCTACAATGAGCAGTTCTTC. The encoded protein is CASSVADSSSYNEQFF.

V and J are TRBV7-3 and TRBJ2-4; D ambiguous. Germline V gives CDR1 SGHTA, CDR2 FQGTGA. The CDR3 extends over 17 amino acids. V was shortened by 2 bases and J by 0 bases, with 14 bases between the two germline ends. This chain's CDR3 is CASSLGRLLLAKNIQYF. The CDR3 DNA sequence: TGTGCCAGCAGCTTAGGACGTTTACTCTTAGCCAAAAACATTCAGTACTTC.

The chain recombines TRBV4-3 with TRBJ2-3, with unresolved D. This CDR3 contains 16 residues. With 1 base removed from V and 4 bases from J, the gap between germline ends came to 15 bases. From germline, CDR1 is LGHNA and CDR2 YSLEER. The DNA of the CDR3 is TGCGCCAGCAGCCAAGGGGCATACCGTACCCCAGATACGCAGTATTTT. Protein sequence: CASSQGAYRTPDTQYF.

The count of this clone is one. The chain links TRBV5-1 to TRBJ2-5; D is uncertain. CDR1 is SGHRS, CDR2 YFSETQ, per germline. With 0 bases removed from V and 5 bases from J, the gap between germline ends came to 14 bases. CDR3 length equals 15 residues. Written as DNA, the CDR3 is TGCGCCAGCAGCTTGGTTGGCGGTCGATTGGAGACCCAGTACTTC. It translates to CASSLVGGRLETQYF.

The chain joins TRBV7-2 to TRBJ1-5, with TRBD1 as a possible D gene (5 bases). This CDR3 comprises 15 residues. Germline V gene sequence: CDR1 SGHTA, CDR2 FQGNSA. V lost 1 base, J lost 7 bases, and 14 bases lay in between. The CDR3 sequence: CASSLVLKGDQPQHF. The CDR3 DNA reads TGTGCCAGCAGCTTAGTTCTGAAAGGGGACCAGCCCCAGCATTTT.

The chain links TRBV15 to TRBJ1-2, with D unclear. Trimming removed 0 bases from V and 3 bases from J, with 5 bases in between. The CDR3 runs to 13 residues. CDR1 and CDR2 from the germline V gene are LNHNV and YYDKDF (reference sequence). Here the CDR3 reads CATSRDTDYGYTF. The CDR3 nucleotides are TGTGCCACCAGCAGAGACACAGACTATGGCTACACCTTC.

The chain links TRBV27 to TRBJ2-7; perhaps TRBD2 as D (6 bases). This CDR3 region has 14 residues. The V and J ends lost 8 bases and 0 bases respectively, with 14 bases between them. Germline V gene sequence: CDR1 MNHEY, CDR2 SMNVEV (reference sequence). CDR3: CASGKVGSSYEQYF. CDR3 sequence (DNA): TGTGCCAGCGGGAAAGTCGGGAGCTCCTACGAGCAGTACTTC.

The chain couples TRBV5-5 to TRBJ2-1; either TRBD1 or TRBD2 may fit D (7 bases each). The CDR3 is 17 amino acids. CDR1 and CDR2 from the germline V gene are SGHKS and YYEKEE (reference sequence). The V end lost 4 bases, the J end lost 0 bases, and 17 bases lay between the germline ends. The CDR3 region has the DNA TGTGCCAGCAGCCCAGGGGGGGCCACTGGCTCCTACAATGAGCAGTTCTTC. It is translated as CASSPGGATGSYNEQFF.

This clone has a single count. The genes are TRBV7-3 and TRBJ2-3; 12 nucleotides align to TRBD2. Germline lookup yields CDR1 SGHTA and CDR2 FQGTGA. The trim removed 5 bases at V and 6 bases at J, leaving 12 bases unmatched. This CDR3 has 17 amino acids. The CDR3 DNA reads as TGTGCCAGCAGCCGGACTAGCGGGGACCGCTATTCGGATACGCAGTATTTT. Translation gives CASSRTSGDRYSDTQYF. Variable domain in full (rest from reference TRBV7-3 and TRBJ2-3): GAGVSQTPSNKVTEKGKYVELRCDPISGHTALYWYRQSLGQGPEFLIYFQGTGAADDSGLPNDRFFAVRPEGSVSTLKIQRTERGDSAVYLCASSRTSGDRYSDTQYFGPGTRLTVL.

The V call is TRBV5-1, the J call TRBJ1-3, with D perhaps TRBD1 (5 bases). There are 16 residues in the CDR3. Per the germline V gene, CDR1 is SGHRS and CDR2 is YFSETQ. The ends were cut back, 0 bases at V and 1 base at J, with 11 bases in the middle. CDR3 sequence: CASSLGTPISGNTIYF. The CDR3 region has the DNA TGCGCCAGCAGCTTGGGGACACCAATTTCTGGAAACACCATATATTTT.

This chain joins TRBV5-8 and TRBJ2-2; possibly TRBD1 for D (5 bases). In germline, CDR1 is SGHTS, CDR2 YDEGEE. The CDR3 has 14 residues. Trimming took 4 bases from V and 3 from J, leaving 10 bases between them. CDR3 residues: CASSRKGDTGELFF. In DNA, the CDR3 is TGTGCCAGCAGCCGTAAAGGGGACACCGGGGAGCTGTTTTTT.

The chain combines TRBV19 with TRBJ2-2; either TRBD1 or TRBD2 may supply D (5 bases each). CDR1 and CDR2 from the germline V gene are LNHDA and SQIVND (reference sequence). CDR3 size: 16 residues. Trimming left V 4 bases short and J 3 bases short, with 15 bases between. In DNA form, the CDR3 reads TGTGCCAGTAGTACGACAGCGGCCGGTTACACCGGGGAGCTGTTTTTT. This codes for CASSTTAAGYTGELFF.

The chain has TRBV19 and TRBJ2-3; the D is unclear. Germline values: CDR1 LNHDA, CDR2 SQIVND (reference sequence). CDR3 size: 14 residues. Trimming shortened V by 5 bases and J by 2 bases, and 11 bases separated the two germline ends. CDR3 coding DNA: TGTGCCAGTAGTGTTTACCACCTCACAGATACGCAGTATTTT. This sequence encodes CASSVYHLTDTQYF.

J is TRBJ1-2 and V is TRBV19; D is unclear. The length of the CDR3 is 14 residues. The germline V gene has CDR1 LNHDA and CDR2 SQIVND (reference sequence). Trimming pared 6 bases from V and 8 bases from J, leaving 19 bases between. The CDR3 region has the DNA TGTGCCAGTAGCAACTTAAACAGTTACGGGGGCTACACCTTC. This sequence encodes CASSNLNSYGGYTF.

The CDR3 DNA sequence: TGTGCCAGCGCACCCGGCCGGGAGAAAGATACGCAGTATTTT. Amino acid sequence: CASAPGREKDTQYF. The chain joins TRBV7-3 to TRBJ2-3; D is possibly TRBD2 (6 bases). V lost 8 bases to trimming and J lost 5 bases, with 17 bases between them. The CDR3 is 14 residues long. The germline V gene has CDR1 SGHTA and CDR2 FQGTGA.

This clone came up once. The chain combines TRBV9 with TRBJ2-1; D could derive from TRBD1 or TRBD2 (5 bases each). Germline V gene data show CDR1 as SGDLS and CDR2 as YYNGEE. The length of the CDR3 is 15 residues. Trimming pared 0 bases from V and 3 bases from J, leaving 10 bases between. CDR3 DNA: TGTGCCAGCAGCGTAGGAATGGGGGTCTACAATGAGCAGTTCTTC. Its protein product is CASSVGMGVYNEQFF.

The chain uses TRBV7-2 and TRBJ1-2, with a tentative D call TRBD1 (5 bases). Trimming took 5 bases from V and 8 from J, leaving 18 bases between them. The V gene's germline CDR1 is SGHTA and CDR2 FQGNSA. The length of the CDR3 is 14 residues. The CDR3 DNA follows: TGTGCCAGCAGCATCGATTCAGGGCTTCGGGGCTACACCTTC. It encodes CASSIDSGLRGYTF.

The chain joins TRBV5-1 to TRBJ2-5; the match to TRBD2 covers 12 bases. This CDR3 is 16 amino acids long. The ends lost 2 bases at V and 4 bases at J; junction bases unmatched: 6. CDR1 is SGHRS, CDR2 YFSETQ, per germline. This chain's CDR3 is CASSLGLAGRAETQYF. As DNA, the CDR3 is TGCGCCAGCAGCTTAGGACTAGCGGGACGGGCAGAGACCCAGTACTTC.

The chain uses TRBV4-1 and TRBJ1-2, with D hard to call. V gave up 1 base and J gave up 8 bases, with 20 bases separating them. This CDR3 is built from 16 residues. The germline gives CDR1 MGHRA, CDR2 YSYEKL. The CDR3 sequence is CASSQVRAHSRLGYTF. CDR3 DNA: TGCGCCAGCAGCCAAGTTAGGGCGCACAGTCGGTTGGGCTACACCTTC.

CDR3 in amino acids: CASSRLAGVTGELFF. CDR3 DNA sequence: TGTGCCAGCAGCCGACTAGCGGGAGTCACCGGGGAGCTGTTTTTT. The chain uses TRBV7-3 and TRBJ2-2; 12 bases agree with TRBD2. The CDR3 sequence is 15 residues long. Germline V gene sequence: CDR1 SGHTA, CDR2 FQGTGA. V dropped 5 bases and J dropped 4; count of bases not matched to a gene: 2.

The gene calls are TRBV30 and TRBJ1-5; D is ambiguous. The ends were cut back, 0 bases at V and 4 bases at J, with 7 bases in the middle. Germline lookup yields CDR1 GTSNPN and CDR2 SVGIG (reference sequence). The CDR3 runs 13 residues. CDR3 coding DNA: TGTGCCTGGAGTGTAAATTCTAATCAGCCCCAGCATTTT. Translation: CAWSVNSNQPQHF.

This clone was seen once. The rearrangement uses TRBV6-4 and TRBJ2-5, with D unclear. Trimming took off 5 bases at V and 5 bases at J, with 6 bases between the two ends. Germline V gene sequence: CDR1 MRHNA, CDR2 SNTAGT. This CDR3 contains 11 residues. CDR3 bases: TGTGCCAGCAGTTCTGGGGAGACCCAGTACTTC. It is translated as CASSSGETQYF.